The 8 T cell receptor beta chains presented below share a single source sample, sequenced in a study of blood T cell repertoires in COVID-19. Assay: immunoSEQ multiplex PCR; the TCRdb copy retains only in-frame clones and omits some. This table has some 240,000 clones, roughly 90% appearing once. The sequenced material came from peripheral blood. The source of these receptors is a man between 60 and 70 years old who had recovered from COVID-19.

The J gene is TRBJ2-3, the V gene TRBV30; 8 positions agree with TRBD1. Germline CDR1 is GTSNPN and CDR2 is SVGIG (reference sequence). Trimming at V came to 1 base and at J to 4 bases, leaving 1 base not matched to a gene. The CDR3 contains 13 residues. The CDR3 loop reads CAWSGQGPDTQYF. The CDR3 bases are TGTGCCTGGAGTGGACAGGGGCCAGATACGCAGTATTTT. Filled out from reference TRBV30 and TRBJ2-3, the complete variable domain reads SQTIHQWPATLVQPVGSPLSLECTVEGTSNPNLYWYRQAAGRGLQLLFYSVGIGQISSEVPQNLSASRPQDRQFILSSKKLLLSDSGFYLCAWSGQGPDTQYFGPGTRLTVL.

The chain has TRBV19 and TRBJ1-5, with D perhaps matching TRBD1 (5 bases). This CDR3 comprises 12 residues. V gave up 3 bases and J gave up 11 bases, with 11 bases separating them. Germline CDR1 LNHDA, CDR2 SQIVND (reference sequence). The CDR3 nucleotides are TGTGCCAGTAGTATCGGCAGGGAAGCCCAGCATTTT. It specifies CASSIGREAQHF.

This clone showed up just once. The chain uses TRBV11-2 and TRBJ2-1; D unresolved. Deletions cut 3 bases from V and 10 bases from J, with 19 bases between. The CDR3 runs 15 residues. Germline V gene sequence: CDR1 SGHAT, CDR2 FQNNGV. The CDR3 bases are TGTGCCAGCAGCTTTCGACACGGCGCGAATTACGAGCAGTTCTTC. This sequence encodes CASSFRHGANYEQFF.

The genes are TRBV23-1 and TRBJ1-1; 11 positions agree with TRBD1. TRBV23-1 is filed as an ORF, its function uncertain. The CDR3 contains 14 residues. V gave up 9 bases and J gave up 0 bases; unmatched junction bases: 3. CDR3 sequence (DNA): TGCGCCAGAGGACAGGGGGCTATGAACACTGAAGCTTTCTTT. Its translation is CARGQGAMNTEAFF.

The chain is built from TRBV9 and TRBJ2-3; 8 nucleotides align to TRBD1. V was clipped by 6 bases and J by 0 bases; unmatched bases: 6. This CDR3 spans 15 amino acids. The germline CDR1 and CDR2 sequences are SGDLS and YYNGEE. CDR3 DNA sequence: TGTGCCAGCACCAGGGGGCAAGGAAGCACAGATACGCAGTATTTT. It encodes CASTRGQGSTDTQYF.

This clone was seen a handful of times. The chain has TRBV28 and TRBJ2-3; D unclear. CDR3 size: 12 residues. Germline V gives CDR1 MDHEN, CDR2 SYDVKM. V was pared by 2 bases and J by 6 bases, with 6 bases between. CDR3 loop: CASSLIADTQYF. Written as DNA, the CDR3 is TGTGCCAGCAGTTTAATTGCGGATACGCAGTATTTT. The whole variable domain, filled in from reference TRBV28 and TRBJ2-3, reads DVKVTQSSRYLVKRTGEKVFLECVQDMDHENMFWYRQDPGLGLRLIYFSYDVKMKEKGDIPEGYSVSREKKERFSLILESASTNQTSMYLCASSLIADTQYFGPGTRLTVL.

The chain has TRBV19 and TRBJ1-6; TRBD1 matches at 8 bases. CDR3 length: 15 amino acids. The germline gives CDR1 LNHDA, CDR2 SQIVND (reference sequence). The junction had 5 bases not matched to a gene; V was cut back by 3 bases and J by 7 bases. CDR3 loop: CASSITGQENSPLHF. For the CDR3, the DNA is TGTGCCAGTAGTATCACGGGACAGGAGAATTCACCCCTCCACTTT.

This clone occurred once. This chain uses TRBV7-9 with TRBJ2-7; D might be TRBD1 (5 bases). Germline values: CDR1 SEHNR, CDR2 FQNEAQ (reference sequence). V was shortened by 5 bases and J by 3 bases, with 14 bases between the two germline ends. The CDR3 is made up of 14 amino acids. The CDR3 DNA sequence: TGTGCCAGCAGCCGCCAAGGGGCGGACTACGAGCAGTACTTC. Its protein is CASSRQGADYEQYF.